Listed below are T cell receptor beta chains from one sample, sequenced in a study of T-cell reconstitution after alpha-beta-depleted transplantation in children. TCRdb analysed the PCR reads with MiXCR anew, one entry per CDR3 protein. The data show about 1,000,000 distinct CDR3 sequences, around 30% seen once. The sequencing here drew on PBMCs, mostly from graft donor cells, taken 360 days after TCRalphabeta/CD19-depleted stem cell transplant. Every receptor here comes from a boy under two years old who had a stem cell transplant for SCID, so the T cells may come from the graft donor. CDR3s include the opening cysteine and the closing phenylalanine or tryptophan. The order of the fields is CDR3 DNA, CDR3 protein, clone size, D gene, V gene, J gene. D genes are given only for firm matches. The size field is filled for only some rows; it gives once, few, many or a size class.

cdr3_nt: TGCGCCAGCAGCTTCGGCGGGGGGACCACAGATACGCAGTATTTT
cdr3_aa: CASSFGGGTTDTQYF
clone_size: few
d_call: TRBD2
v_call: TRBV5-1
j_call: TRBJ2-3

cdr3_nt: TGTGCCAGCAGTCCCCACCCTCGGGGGGTGGACACTGAAGCTTTCTTT
cdr3_aa: CASSPHPRGVDTEAFF
clone_size: .
d_call: .
v_call: TRBV28
j_call: TRBJ1-1

cdr3_nt: TGCAGTGCTAGAATTGTACTGACTCGGGGAAATGAGCAGTTCTTC
cdr3_aa: CSARIVLTRGNEQFF
clone_size: few
d_call: .
v_call: TRBV20-1
j_call: TRBJ2-1

cdr3_nt: TGTGCCAGCAGAAGGAAGGGTGCGGGCCCACTTGAAGCTTTCTTT
cdr3_aa: CASRRKGAGPLEAFF
clone_size: few
d_call: .
v_call: TRBV5-6
j_call: TRBJ1-1

cdr3_nt: TGTGCCAGCAGCTTAGGGGGGAACCGCTACGAGCAGTACTTC
cdr3_aa: CASSLGGNRYEQYF
clone_size: .
d_call: .
v_call: TRBV7-8
j_call: TRBJ2-7

cdr3_nt: TGCAGTGCCGTTCCCAGGCTCCATAGCAATCAGCCCCAGCATTTT
cdr3_aa: CSAVPRLHSNQPQHF
clone_size: few
d_call: .
v_call: TRBV20-1
j_call: TRBJ1-5

cdr3_nt: TGCGCCAGCAGGGGGGGGAAGGAGGTGGACACTGAAGCTTTCTTT
cdr3_aa: CASRGGKEVDTEAFF
clone_size: few
d_call: .
v_call: TRBV5-1
j_call: TRBJ1-1

cdr3_nt: TGCAGTGCTCACAGGGTCGGCTCCTATAATTCACCCCTCCACTTT
cdr3_aa: CSAHRVGSYNSPLHF
clone_size: .
d_call: .
v_call: TRBV20-1
j_call: TRBJ1-6

cdr3_nt: TGCGCCAGCAGCTTCTCACTAGAGACCCAGTACTTC
cdr3_aa: CASSFSLETQYF
clone_size: few
d_call: .
v_call: TRBV5-1
j_call: TRBJ2-5

cdr3_nt: TGTGCCAGCAGTTACCGAGAAGGGGCAAGGCGCGGCTACACCTTC
cdr3_aa: CASSYREGARRGYTF
clone_size: .
d_call: .
v_call: TRBV6-5
j_call: TRBJ1-2

cdr3_nt: TGTGCCAGTAGGTGGGGAGCTGTAGAAAATGAGCAGTTCTTC
cdr3_aa: CASRWGAVENEQFF
clone_size: .
d_call: .
v_call: TRBV11-2
j_call: TRBJ2-1

cdr3_nt: TGCGCCAGCACCGGAGGGATGAACACTGAAGCTTTCTTT
cdr3_aa: CASTGGMNTEAFF
clone_size: few
d_call: .
v_call: TRBV5-1
j_call: TRBJ1-1

cdr3_nt: TGTGCCAGCTCACCACCCCCTGGAAGTACGCAGTATTTT
cdr3_aa: CASSPPPGSTQYF
clone_size: .
d_call: .
v_call: TRBV18
j_call: TRBJ2-3

cdr3_nt: TGTGCCAGCAGCTTAGTACCAGGGGGCCCAGCAGGAAATCAGCCCCAGCATTTT
cdr3_aa: CASSLVPGGPAGNQPQHF
clone_size: few
d_call: TRBD1
v_call: TRBV7-6
j_call: TRBJ1-5

cdr3_nt: TGTGCCAGCAGACTAACGACAGGTACCTACGAGCAGTACTTC
cdr3_aa: CASRLTTGTYEQYF
clone_size: .
d_call: .
v_call: TRBV6-1
j_call: TRBJ2-7

cdr3_nt: TGTGCCAGCAGTCCGGGGGACAGGGGATCACCCTACGAGCAGTACTTC
cdr3_aa: CASSPGDRGSPYEQYF
clone_size: .
d_call: TRBD1
v_call: TRBV12-3/TRBV12-4
j_call: TRBJ2-7

cdr3_nt: TGCGCCAGCAGCTTGGTGACAGGTATTCCCTACGAGCAGTACTTC
cdr3_aa: CASSLVTGIPYEQYF
clone_size: few
d_call: .
v_call: TRBV5-1
j_call: TRBJ2-7

cdr3_nt: TGTGCCAGCAGCCCCAGACTAGCGGGGGCTAGCACAGATACGCAGTATTTT
cdr3_aa: CASSPRLAGASTDTQYF
clone_size: few
d_call: TRBD2
v_call: TRBV7-2
j_call: TRBJ2-3

cdr3_nt: TGTGCCAGCAGCTCCTCCGGAAAATCCACTGAAGCTTTCTTT
cdr3_aa: CASSSSGKSTEAFF
clone_size: .
d_call: .
v_call: TRBV11-1
j_call: TRBJ1-1

cdr3_nt: TGCGCCAGCAGCTTCTTTTTACTAGCGGGACAAAGATCCTACAATGAGCAGTTCTTC
cdr3_aa: CASSFFLLAGQRSYNEQFF
clone_size: .
d_call: TRBD2
v_call: TRBV5-1
j_call: TRBJ2-1

cdr3_nt: TGTGCCAGCAATTCCGAGGCGCGGGCCCCCACAGATACGCAGTATTTT
cdr3_aa: CASNSEARAPTDTQYF
clone_size: few
d_call: .
v_call: TRBV7-2
j_call: TRBJ2-3

cdr3_nt: TGTGCCAGCAGTTACATGGGAATACAGTACTTC
cdr3_aa: CASSYMGIQYF
clone_size: .
d_call: .
v_call: TRBV6-2/TRBV6-3
j_call: TRBJ2-7

cdr3_nt: TGTGCCAGCAGCTCTGGGACGCATACCTACGAGCAGTACTTC
cdr3_aa: CASSSGTHTYEQYF
clone_size: few
d_call: .
v_call: TRBV28
j_call: TRBJ2-7

cdr3_nt: TGTGCCATCAGTAGGGGGTCGAACACCGGGGAGCTGTTTTTT
cdr3_aa: CAISRGSNTGELFF
clone_size: .
d_call: .
v_call: TRBV10-3
j_call: TRBJ2-2

cdr3_nt: TGTGCCAGCAGTTACTCGAGTAACAGGGGGCTCTACGAGCAGTACTTC
cdr3_aa: CASSYSSNRGLYEQYF
clone_size: .
d_call: TRBD1
v_call: TRBV6-5
j_call: TRBJ2-7

cdr3_nt: TGTGCCAGCAGTTTCCCCTCAGGGCTTGAGCAGTTCTTC
cdr3_aa: CASSFPSGLEQFF
clone_size: few
d_call: .
v_call: TRBV12-3/TRBV12-4
j_call: TRBJ2-1

cdr3_nt: TGTGCCACCAGCAGAGATGCCGTACCGTACAATGAGCAGTTTTTC
cdr3_aa: CATSRDAVPYNEQFF
clone_size: .
d_call: .
v_call: TRBV15
j_call: TRBJ2-1

cdr3_nt: TGCAGTGCCGAGGGGTCGGGTGGGTATCAGCCCCAGCATTTT
cdr3_aa: CSAEGSGGYQPQHF
clone_size: .
d_call: .
v_call: TRBV20-1
j_call: TRBJ1-5

cdr3_nt: TGTGCCAGCAGCCAATCAGGGGTCTCCGGGGCCAACGTCCTGACTTTC
cdr3_aa: CASSQSGVSGANVLTF
clone_size: .
d_call: .
v_call: TRBV3-1
j_call: TRBJ2-6

cdr3_nt: TGTGCCAGCAGTTACAGGGATGCCTACGAGCAGTACTTC
cdr3_aa: CASSYRDAYEQYF
clone_size: few
d_call: .
v_call: TRBV6-6
j_call: TRBJ2-7

cdr3_nt: TGTGCCACCGAACAGGGGACCGGGGAGCTGTTTTTT
cdr3_aa: CATEQGTGELFF
clone_size: .
d_call: TRBD1
v_call: TRBV15
j_call: TRBJ2-2

cdr3_nt: TGTGCCAGCAGTTTATCCCGAGGGGCGGGTTTCGACTATGGCTACACCTTC
cdr3_aa: CASSLSRGAGFDYGYTF
clone_size: .
d_call: .
v_call: TRBV6-5
j_call: TRBJ1-2

cdr3_nt: TGTGCCTGGAGCGGGGATCTCTACAATGAGCAGTTCTTC
cdr3_aa: CAWSGDLYNEQFF
clone_size: few
d_call: .
v_call: TRBV30
j_call: TRBJ2-1

cdr3_nt: TGTGCCAGCAGTTCCACGCCGGGACAGCAACCATTTTCCTACAATGAGCAGTTCTTC
cdr3_aa: CASSSTPGQQPFSYNEQFF
clone_size: .
d_call: TRBD1
v_call: TRBV12-3/TRBV12-4
j_call: TRBJ2-1

cdr3_nt: TGTGCCAGCAGCTTGGCCTTCTACTTCGCTGACAGAAACTATGGCTACACCTTC
cdr3_aa: CASSLAFYFADRNYGYTF
clone_size: .
d_call: .
v_call: TRBV5-6
j_call: TRBJ1-2

cdr3_nt: TGTGCCAGCTCCTGGCCTGCGGACAGGCCGGAAGATACGCAGTATTTT
cdr3_aa: CASSWPADRPEDTQYF
clone_size: .
d_call: TRBD1
v_call: TRBV18
j_call: TRBJ2-3

cdr3_nt: TGTGCCAGCAGTTTATATGGCGAGCAGTACTTC
cdr3_aa: CASSLYGEQYF
clone_size: few
d_call: .
v_call: TRBV27
j_call: TRBJ2-7

cdr3_nt: TGCAGTGCTAGACCCGACAGGGTTTCAAATGAGCAGTTCTTC
cdr3_aa: CSARPDRVSNEQFF
clone_size: .
d_call: TRBD1
v_call: TRBV20-1
j_call: TRBJ2-1

cdr3_nt: TGTGCCAGCACCCGAGGAGACAGAGGAGTGGGTAAGGTGGATGAGCAGTTCTTC
cdr3_aa: CASTRGDRGVGKVDEQFF
clone_size: few
d_call: .
v_call: TRBV27
j_call: TRBJ2-1

cdr3_nt: TGTGCCAGCAGTGAAGGACAGGGTCCGCAGTATTTT
cdr3_aa: CASSEGQGPQYF
clone_size: once
d_call: TRBD1
v_call: TRBV2
j_call: TRBJ2-3

cdr3_nt: TGTGCCAGCGTCCAGTCCTACGAGCAGTACTTC
cdr3_aa: CASVQSYEQYF
clone_size: .
d_call: .
v_call: TRBV6-2/TRBV6-3
j_call: TRBJ2-7

cdr3_nt: TGTGCCAGCAGTACTAACTCTCGGGGTAACTATGGCTACACCTTC
cdr3_aa: CASSTNSRGNYGYTF
clone_size: .
d_call: .
v_call: TRBV12-3/TRBV12-4
j_call: TRBJ1-2

cdr3_nt: TGTGCCAGCAGCCAAGATCTCGGACCCAGCGGCTACAATGAGCAGTTCTTC
cdr3_aa: CASSQDLGPSGYNEQFF
clone_size: .
d_call: .
v_call: TRBV4-2
j_call: TRBJ2-1

cdr3_nt: TGCGCCAGCAGCTTGGCAGGGTCTGGAGATACGCAGTATTTT
cdr3_aa: CASSLAGSGDTQYF
clone_size: few
d_call: .
v_call: TRBV5-1
j_call: TRBJ2-3

cdr3_nt: TGTGCCAGCAGTTTTAGATTTGGCGAGCAGTTCTTC
cdr3_aa: CASSFRFGEQFF
clone_size: many
d_call: .
v_call: TRBV12-3/TRBV12-4
j_call: TRBJ2-1

cdr3_nt: TGTGCCAGCAGCTCAGGACCGGGATTAGGCACAGATACGCAGTATTTT
cdr3_aa: CASSSGPGLGTDTQYF
clone_size: .
d_call: .
v_call: TRBV7-8
j_call: TRBJ2-3

cdr3_nt: TGCGCCAGCAGCTTGCCCGGGGCGGGCACCTGGGAGCTGTTTTTT
cdr3_aa: CASSLPGAGTWELFF
clone_size: .
d_call: .
v_call: TRBV5-1
j_call: TRBJ2-2

cdr3_nt: TGTGCCACCACCCGGGGACGCACTGCGACCGGGGAGCTGTTTTTT
cdr3_aa: CATTRGRTATGELFF
clone_size: .
d_call: .
v_call: TRBV15
j_call: TRBJ2-2

cdr3_nt: TGCAGTGCTAGAGTTGATGGGGCAAGCTCCTACAATGAGCAGTTCTTC
cdr3_aa: CSARVDGASSYNEQFF
clone_size: many
d_call: .
v_call: TRBV20-1
j_call: TRBJ2-1

cdr3_nt: TGTGCCAGCAGCTTAGTGTTCGGGATACAAGAGACCCAGTACTTC
cdr3_aa: CASSLVFGIQETQYF
clone_size: few
d_call: .
v_call: TRBV7-2
j_call: TRBJ2-5

cdr3_nt: TGTGCCAGCAGCCACCGGGACAGGAGACCTCGGTGGGATGAGCAGTTCTTC
cdr3_aa: CASSHRDRRPRWDEQFF
clone_size: .
d_call: TRBD1
v_call: TRBV7-9
j_call: TRBJ2-1

cdr3_nt: TGTGCCAGCAGCTTAGTTGGGCTAGCGGACAATGAGCAGTTCTTC
cdr3_aa: CASSLVGLADNEQFF
clone_size: .
d_call: TRBD2
v_call: TRBV7-2
j_call: TRBJ2-1

cdr3_nt: TGCGCCAGCAGCTCCCCCTTAAGTACTAGCACAGATACGCAGTATTTT
cdr3_aa: CASSSPLSTSTDTQYF
clone_size: .
d_call: .
v_call: TRBV5-1
j_call: TRBJ2-3

cdr3_nt: TGTGCCAGCAGGGGAGGCTGGGATAGTCGGCGGCAGTATTTT
cdr3_aa: CASRGGWDSRRQYF
clone_size: .
d_call: .
v_call: TRBV6-1
j_call: TRBJ2-3

cdr3_nt: TGTGCCAGCAGTTTGGGGGAATTCGCAAAACTGTTTTTT
cdr3_aa: CASSLGEFAKLFF
clone_size: .
d_call: .
v_call: TRBV12-3/TRBV12-4
j_call: TRBJ1-4

cdr3_nt: TGCAGCGTGAGACAGGGCTCGGGCTACACCTTC
cdr3_aa: CSVRQGSGYTF
clone_size: .
d_call: TRBD1
v_call: TRBV29-1
j_call: TRBJ1-2

cdr3_nt: TGTGCCAGCAGCCAATCTCACACTGAAGCTTTCTTT
cdr3_aa: CASSQSHTEAFF
clone_size: few
d_call: .
v_call: TRBV16
j_call: TRBJ1-1

cdr3_nt: TGTGCCAGCACTTTAGACCGGGCCAATGAGCAGTTCTTC
cdr3_aa: CASTLDRANEQFF
clone_size: .
d_call: .
v_call: TRBV2
j_call: TRBJ2-1

cdr3_nt: TGTGCCAGCAGCTTAACTGGGGACAGAGTGTATTATAGCAATCAGCCCCAGCATTTT
cdr3_aa: CASSLTGDRVYYSNQPQHF
clone_size: .
d_call: TRBD1
v_call: TRBV7-8
j_call: TRBJ1-5

cdr3_nt: TGTGCCAGCAGCCAAGTCTCCCCTGAGCACACAGATACGCAGTATTTT
cdr3_aa: CASSQVSPEHTDTQYF
clone_size: few
d_call: .
v_call: TRBV4-2
j_call: TRBJ2-3